This paragraph reports one T cell receptor beta chain. Produced via immunoSEQ multiplex PCR; TCRdb's table is partial and in-frame only. This table has roughly 60,000 clones, 91% appearing once. This sample's time point: cycle 4 day 1 (C4D1), after six to seven weeks of nivolumab. With no exception, relapse followed autologous stem cell transplantation in all patients, and brentuximab vedotin exposure varied. This specimen comes from a study of PD-1 blockade in classical Hodgkin lymphoma. The CDR3 loop spans 12 amino acids. Germline values: CDR1 MDHEN, CDR2 SYDVKM. Trimming shortened V by 6 bases and J by 3 bases, and 9 bases separated the two germline ends.

Sequences were derived from peripheral blood mononuclear cells (PBMCs), sampled before the fourth cycle of nivolumab. The TCR sequence derives from a human donor with classical Hodgkin lymphoma. V is TRBV28 and J is TRBJ2-7, with a possible D match to TRBD1 (6 bases). CDR3 nucleotide sequence: TGTGCCAGCAGATCAGGGGTCTACGAGCAGTACTTC. Residues: CASRSGVYEQYF.